Each of the 29 T cell receptor beta chains below was sequenced from the same sample in a study of cytomegalovirus exposure and HLA in healthy donors. The primer mix had 60 Vbeta and 13 Jbeta primers. The assay was immunoSEQ multiplex PCR, and TCRdb's table has in-frame clones only and misses some. The table has nearly 110,000 clones, around 70% seen once. The sample was PBMCs. The receptors stem from a boy younger than 18 in good health and CMV-seronegative.

This rearrangement joins TRBV6-4 to TRBJ2-1, with 12 positions matching TRBD2. Germline CDR1 is MRHNA and CDR2 is SNTAGT. After removal of 2 bases from V and 6 bases from J, the junction contained 2 bases not matched to a gene. This CDR3 is built from 15 residues. CDR3 DNA sequence: TGTGCCAGCAGTGACCAGACTAGCGGGAGCAATGAGCAGTTCTTC. Its translation: CASSDQTSGSNEQFF.

In its sample, this clone was seen a few times. The chain has TRBV2 and TRBJ1-1; TRBD1 matches at 11 bases. Germline V CDR1 and CDR2: SNHLY, FYNNEI. This CDR3 has 13 residues. V lost 6 bases, J lost 5 bases, and 2 bases stayed unmatched. This CDR3 is CASRGQGETEAFF. DNA of the CDR3: TGTGCCAGCAGGGGACAGGGGGAAACTGAAGCTTTCTTT.

Remarks on this clone: The sample has other DNA sequences that encode this CDR3 too. V gene TRBV5-1 combines with J gene TRBJ1-1, with 8 bases identical to TRBD1. Per the germline V gene, CDR1 is SGHRS and CDR2 is YFSETQ. After removal of 2 bases from V and 4 bases from J, the junction contained 7 bases not matched to a gene. The CDR3 runs to 15 residues. The CDR3 bases are TGCGCCAGCAGCTTCCAGGGGGCGCATATCACTGAAGCTTTCTTT. Its translation is CASSFQGAHITEAFF.

The V and J genes are TRBV9 and TRBJ2-1; D gene uncertain. The CDR3 covers 11 residues. With 0 bases removed from V and 9 bases from J, the gap between germline ends came to 4 bases. CDR1 and CDR2 (germline): SGDLS, YYNGEE. As DNA, the CDR3 is TGTGCCAGCAGCGTAGGTATTGAGCAGTTCTTC. Translated, it gives CASSVGIEQFF.

This clone is termed medium-sized. Other DNA sequences in the same sample also yield this CDR3. J is TRBJ2-6 and V is TRBV6-6; TRBD1 matches at 10 bases. From germline, CDR1 is MNHNY and CDR2 SVGAGI (reference sequence). CDR3 length equals 16 residues. Trimming cost V 2 bases and J 2 bases; bases outside gene matches: 0. The CDR3 region is CASSYGQGAGANVLTF. DNA of the CDR3: TGTGCCAGCAGTTACGGACAGGGGGCTGGGGCCAACGTCCTGACTTTC.

In this sample, this clone turned up a few times. The rearrangement links TRBV28 to TRBJ1-1; 9 nucleotides match TRBD1. This CDR3 region has 16 residues. CDR1 and CDR2 (germline): MDHEN, SYDVKM. The V and J ends lost 0 bases and 1 base, in that order; junction bases with no gene match: 3. The CDR3 DNA sequence: TGTGCCAGCAGTTTATGGACAGGGGGAGGGAACACTGAAGCTTTCTTT. This gives the protein CASSLWTGGGNTEAFF. Complete variable domain (other parts from reference TRBV28 and TRBJ1-1): DVKVTQSSRYLVKRTGEKVFLECVQDMDHENMFWYRQDPGLGLRLIYFSYDVKMKEKGDIPEGYSVSREKKERFSLILESASTNQTSMYLCASSLWTGGGNTEAFFGQGTRLTVV.

This clone was counted between two and nine times. CDR3 amino acids: CASSLQGAQREQPQHF. The CDR3 DNA follows: TGTGCCAGCAGCTTGCAAGGGGCTCAAAGGGAACAGCCCCAGCATTTT. The chain links TRBV5-6 to TRBJ1-5, with a weak D call TRBD1 (5 bases). V was pared by 1 base and J by 7 bases, with 18 bases between. CDR1 and CDR2 from the germline V gene are SGHDT and YYEEEE. The CDR3 spans 16 residues.

This chain links TRBV4-1 with TRBJ1-5; tentative D call: TRBD1 (6 bases). This CDR3 spans 18 amino acids. Between the trimmed V and J ends, which lost 3 bases and 2 bases, there was a span of 20 bases. Germline V gene sequence: CDR1 MGHRA, CDR2 YSYEKL. CDR3 bases: TGCGCCAGCAGCCACCGAGCGTCGTGGGGGCCTGGCAATCAGCCCCAGCATTTT. Its translation: CASSHRASWGPGNQPQHF.

The chain has TRBV7-2 and TRBJ2-5; 8 bases fit TRBD1. Trimming removed 5 bases from V and 4 bases from J; junction bases left unmatched: 9. CDR1 and CDR2 from the germline V gene are SGHTA and FQGNSA. The CDR3 runs 15 residues. The CDR3 loop reads CASSLTGVGGETQYF. CDR3 bases: TGTGCCAGCAGCCTGACAGGGGTAGGAGGAGAGACCCAGTACTTC.

The chain recombines TRBV6-1 with TRBJ1-1; no clear D. The CDR3 has 14 residues. Germline V gives CDR1 MNHNS, CDR2 SASEGT. Trimming pared 1 base from V and 2 bases from J, leaving 8 bases between. This CDR3 reads CASSEGTTNTEAFF. In DNA form, the CDR3 reads TGTGCCAGCAGTGAAGGCACTACCAACACTGAAGCTTTCTTT.

This chain links TRBV5-1 with TRBJ1-1, with no clear D. V lost 2 bases and J 6 bases, leaving 11 bases between the germline ends. CDR3 length equals 13 residues. CDR1 is SGHRS and CDR2 is YFSETQ in the germline V gene. CDR3 coding DNA: TGCGCCAGCAGCTTACAGAGTGACGCTGAAGCTTTCTTT. As protein: CASSLQSDAEAFF. The variable domain in full, with the rest retrieved from reference TRBV5-1 and TRBJ1-1, is KAGVTQTPRYLIKTRGQQVTLSCSPISGHRSVSWYQQTPGQGLQFLFEYFSETQRNKGNFPGRFSGRQFSNSRSEMNVSTLELGDSALYLCASSLQSDAEAFFGQGTRLTVV.

This chain connects TRBV28 to TRBJ1-2; no firm D call. Germline V gene data show CDR1 as MDHEN and CDR2 as SYDVKM. Trimming cost V 5 bases and J 7 bases, with 14 bases left between them. The CDR3 extends over 13 amino acids. As DNA, the CDR3 is TGTGCCAGCAGTCCCCGCCGGGCGGGTGGCTACACCTTC. This translates into CASSPRRAGGYTF.

This clone was observed once. This rearrangement joins TRBV5-1 to TRBJ1-4, with TRBD1 matching over 10 bases. This CDR3 spans 15 amino acids. Germline trimming cut 4 bases from V and 5 bases from J; bases unmatched to any gene: 5. Germline V lookup: CDR1 SGHRS, CDR2 YFSETQ. The CDR3 spells CASSRGTGANEKLFF. The CDR3, as DNA: TGCGCCAGCAGCCGCGGGACAGGGGCGAATGAAAAACTGTTTTTT.

This clone has a handful of counts. This chain joins TRBV2 and TRBJ2-5, with 11 bases fitting TRBD2. The CDR3 totals 16 residues. In germline, CDR1 is SNHLY, CDR2 FYNNEI. J was trimmed by 1 base and V by 2 bases; bases with no gene match: 3. CDR3 bases: TGTGCCAGCAGTGAACCGGGACTAGCGGTCCAAGAGACCCAGTACTTC. Its protein is CASSEPGLAVQETQYF.

The chain employs TRBV7-3 and TRBJ2-3; 7 bases line up with TRBD1. The CDR3 has 15 amino acids. V dropped 5 bases and J dropped 1; count of bases not matched to a gene: 6. CDR1 and CDR2 from the germline V gene are SGHTA and FQGTGA. CDR3 in amino acids: CASSRTGTGTDTQYF. The DNA of the CDR3 is TGTGCCAGCAGCCGAACCGGGACAGGCACAGATACGCAGTATTTT. Drawing the rest from reference TRBV7-3 and TRBJ2-3, the complete variable domain is GAGVSQTPSNKVTEKGKYVELRCDPISGHTALYWYRQSLGQGPEFLIYFQGTGAADDSGLPNDRFFAVRPEGSVSTLKIQRTERGDSAVYLCASSRTGTGTDTQYFGPGTRLTVL.

This clone was counted a few times. This chain joins TRBV5-6 and TRBJ2-1; weak D call: TRBD2 (5 bases). The CDR3 runs 18 residues. Germline V gene data show CDR1 as SGHDT and CDR2 as YYEEEE. The V end was cut by 2 bases, the J end by 1 base, with 19 bases between. The CDR3 DNA reads as TGTGCCAGCAGCTTTCCATGGCCGGGCTTAGCGTCCTACAATGAGCAGTTCTTC. It is translated as CASSFPWPGLASYNEQFF. The complete variable domain, with remaining parts taken from reference TRBV5-6 and TRBJ2-1, reads DAGVTQSPTHLIKTRGQQVTLRCSPKSGHDTVSWYQQALGQGPQFIFQYYEEEERQRGNFPDRFSGHQFPNYSSELNVNALLLGDSALYLCASSFPWPGLASYNEQFFGPGTRLTVL.

This chain connects TRBV30 to TRBJ1-4; no clear D. The V end lost 6 bases, the J end lost 10 bases, and 9 bases lay between the germline ends. This CDR3 has 10 amino acids. Germline V lookup: CDR1 GTSNPN, CDR2 SVGIG (reference sequence). The DNA for the CDR3 is TGTGCCTGTAAGGAGGGAAAACTGTTTTTT. Translation: CACKEGKLFF.

The sample holds one count of this clone. The V call is TRBV30, the J call TRBJ2-7, with 7 nucleotides matching TRBD2. With 5 bases clipped from V and 0 bases from J, the junction kept 1 base outside the gene matches. The CDR3 length is 12 residues. Germline-derived CDR1 and CDR2 are GTSNPN and SVGIG (reference sequence). The CDR3 DNA reads as TGTGCCTGGGGGGACTACTCCTACGAGCAGTACTTC. Protein product: CAWGDYSYEQYF. Complete variable domain (other parts from reference TRBV30 and TRBJ2-7): SQTIHQWPATLVQPVGSPLSLECTVEGTSNPNLYWYRQAAGRGLQLLFYSVGIGQISSEVPQNLSASRPQDRQFILSSKKLLLSDSGFYLCAWGDYSYEQYFGPGTRLTVT.

V gene TRBV7-8 combines with J gene TRBJ1-5, with 7 bases aligning to TRBD1. Germline V CDR1 and CDR2: SGHVS, FQNEAQ. This CDR3 is built from 16 residues. V trimming: 4 bases; J trimming: 0 bases; junction bases outside the gene matches: 6. Here the CDR3 DNA reads TGTGCCAGCAGCTCTGGGACAGTGAATAGCAATCAGCCCCAGCATTTT. Amino acid sequence: CASSSGTVNSNQPQHF.

The gene calls are TRBV4-1 and TRBJ2-2; possibly TRBD1 for D (5 bases). The V end lost 2 bases, the J end lost 4 bases, and 5 bases lay between the germline ends. The CDR3 runs to 13 residues. Germline values: CDR1 MGHRA, CDR2 YSYEKL. The CDR3 here is CASSQQGTGELFF. The CDR3 DNA follows: TGCGCCAGCAGCCAACAGGGCACCGGGGAGCTGTTTTTT.

The sample holds a few counts of this clone. CDR3 region: CASSESGQGREKLFF. Here the CDR3 DNA reads TGTGCCAGCAGTGAATCGGGACAGGGGCGGGAAAAACTGTTTTTT. V gene TRBV25-1 combines with J gene TRBJ1-4; 10 bases are a match to TRBD1. The CDR3 contains 15 residues. Losses at the gene ends were 1 base for V and 8 bases for J; bases not matched to a gene: 4. The germline CDR1 and CDR2 sequences are MGHDK and SYGVNS.

This clone was observed a few times. The rearrangement joins TRBV7-9 to TRBJ1-1; no clear D gene. Trimming removed 5 bases at V and 2 bases at J, with 15 bases between. The germline CDR1 and CDR2 sequences are SEHNR and FQNEAQ (reference sequence). The CDR3 contains 15 residues. The CDR3 DNA sequence: TGTGCCAGCAGCCCGCCGGGGAAGGTAAACACTGAAGCTTTCTTT. It specifies CASSPPGKVNTEAFF.

The gene calls are TRBV19 and TRBJ1-2; 8 positions agree with TRBD1. The CDR3 consists of 14 residues. V lost 9 bases, J lost 6 bases, and 12 bases stayed unmatched. Germline CDR1 reads LNHDA; CDR2 reads SQIVND (reference sequence). The CDR3: CASGQGISTDGYTF. The CDR3 nucleotides read TGTGCCAGCGGACAGGGAATTTCAACAGATGGCTACACCTTC.

The chain has TRBV30 and TRBJ1-2; D uncertain. Germline V lookup: CDR1 GTSNPN, CDR2 SVGIG (reference sequence). V dropped 0 bases and J dropped 1 base, with 12 bases sitting between them. The length of the CDR3 is 15 residues. The chain's CDR3 is CAWSVMEGINYGYTF. For the CDR3, the DNA is TGTGCCTGGAGTGTTATGGAGGGAATTAACTATGGCTACACCTTC. The full variable domain, its missing parts supplied by reference TRBV30 and TRBJ1-2, is SQTIHQWPATLVQPVGSPLSLECTVEGTSNPNLYWYRQAAGRGLQLLFYSVGIGQISSEVPQNLSASRPQDRQFILSSKKLLLSDSGFYLCAWSVMEGINYGYTFGSGTRLTVV.

J is TRBJ2-2 and V is TRBV7-2, with 13 bases that match TRBD2. This CDR3 has 18 residues. V shed 1 base, J shed 5 bases, and the junction held 7 bases outside the gene matches. Germline CDR1 and CDR2: SGHTA and FQGNSA. The chain's CDR3 is CASSLDLTSGGSTGELFF. The CDR3, as DNA: TGTGCCAGCAGCTTAGATTTGACTAGCGGGGGGTCTACCGGGGAGCTGTTTTTT.

V usage is TRBV4-3 and J usage is TRBJ1-3; no definite D call. Germline loops: CDR1 LGHNA, CDR2 YSLEER. This CDR3 has 13 residues. V dropped 0 bases and J dropped 4 bases, with 4 bases sitting between them. This CDR3 is CASSQDRGNTIYF. The CDR3 nucleotides are TGCGCCAGCAGCCAAGATCGGGGAAACACCATATATTTT.

This clone was seen a few times. V gene TRBV4-1 combines with J gene TRBJ2-7; D uncertain. The length of the CDR3 is 16 residues. V lost 1 base and J lost 4, with 17 bases in between. From germline, CDR1 is MGHRA and CDR2 YSYEKL. DNA of the CDR3: TGCGCCAGCAGCCAAGCCCCGTTCACTCTTGAGTACGAGCAGTACTTC. As protein: CASSQAPFTLEYEQYF.

This clone came up a few times. The J gene is TRBJ1-5, the V gene TRBV7-6; D perhaps matches TRBD1 (5 bases). The V gene's germline CDR1 is SGHVS and CDR2 FNYEAQ. V lost 2 bases to trimming and J lost 4 bases, with 6 bases between them. The CDR3 covers 13 residues. The CDR3 reads CASSLRQNQPQHF. The CDR3 region has the DNA TGTGCCAGCAGCTTACGACAGAATCAGCCCCAGCATTTT.

In DNA, the CDR3 is TGTGCCAGCAGTTTCTGGACAGGCGTGAACACTGAAGCTTTCTTT. It yields the protein CASSFWTGVNTEAFF. This chain uses TRBV28 with TRBJ1-1, with 7 nucleotides matching TRBD1. CDR1 is MDHEN and CDR2 is SYDVKM in the germline V gene. The CDR3 consists of 15 residues. V shed 3 bases and J 0 bases; nucleotides not matched to a gene: 4.